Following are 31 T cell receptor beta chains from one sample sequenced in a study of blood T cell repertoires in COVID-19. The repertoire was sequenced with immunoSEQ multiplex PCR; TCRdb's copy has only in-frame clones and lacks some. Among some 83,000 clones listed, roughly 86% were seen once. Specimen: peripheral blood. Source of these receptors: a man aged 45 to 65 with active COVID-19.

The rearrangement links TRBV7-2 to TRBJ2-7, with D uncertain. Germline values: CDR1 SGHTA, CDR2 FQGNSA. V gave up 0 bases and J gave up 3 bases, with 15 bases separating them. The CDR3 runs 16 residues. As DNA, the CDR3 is TGTGCCAGCAGCTTAGCGGTCGCGTTCACGTTCTACGAGCAGTACTTC. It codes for CASSLAVAFTFYEQYF.

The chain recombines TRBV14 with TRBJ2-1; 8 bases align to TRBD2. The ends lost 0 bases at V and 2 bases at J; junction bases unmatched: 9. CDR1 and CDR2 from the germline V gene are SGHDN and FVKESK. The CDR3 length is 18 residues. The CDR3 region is CASSQDREAGDPYNEQFF. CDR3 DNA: TGTGCCAGCAGCCAAGATAGGGAAGCGGGAGACCCCTACAATGAGCAGTTCTTC. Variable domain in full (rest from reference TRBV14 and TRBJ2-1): EAGVTQFPSHSVIEKGQTVTLRCDPISGHDNLYWYRRVMGKEIKFLLHFVKESKQDESGMPNNRFLAERTGGTYSTLKVQPAELEDSGVYFCASSQDREAGDPYNEQFFGPGTRLTVL.

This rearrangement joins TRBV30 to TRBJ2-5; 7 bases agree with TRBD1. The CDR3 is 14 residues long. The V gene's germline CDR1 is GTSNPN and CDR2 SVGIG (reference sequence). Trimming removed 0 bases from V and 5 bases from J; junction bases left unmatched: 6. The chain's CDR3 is CAWSVGGAEETQYF. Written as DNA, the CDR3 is TGTGCCTGGAGTGTAGGGGGCGCGGAGGAGACCCAGTACTTC.

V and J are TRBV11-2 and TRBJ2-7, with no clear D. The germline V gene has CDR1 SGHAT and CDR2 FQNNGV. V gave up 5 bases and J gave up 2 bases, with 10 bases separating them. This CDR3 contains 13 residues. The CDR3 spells CASSPTVTYEQYF. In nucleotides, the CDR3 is TGTGCCAGCAGCCCAACAGTAACCTACGAGCAGTACTTC.

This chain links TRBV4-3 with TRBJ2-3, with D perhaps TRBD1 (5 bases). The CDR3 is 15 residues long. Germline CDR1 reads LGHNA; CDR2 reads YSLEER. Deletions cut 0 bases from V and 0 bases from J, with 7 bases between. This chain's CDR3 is CASSQDSGSTDTQYF. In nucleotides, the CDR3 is TGCGCCAGCAGCCAAGATTCAGGGAGCACAGATACGCAGTATTTT.

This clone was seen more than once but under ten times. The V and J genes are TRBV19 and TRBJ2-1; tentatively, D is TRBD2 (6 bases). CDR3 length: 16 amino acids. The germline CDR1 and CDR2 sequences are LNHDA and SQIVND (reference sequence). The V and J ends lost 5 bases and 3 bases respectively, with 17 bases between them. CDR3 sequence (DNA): TGTGCCAGTAGTGTCGTCGGTAGCGGCCGCTACAATGAGCAGTTCTTC. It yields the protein CASSVVGSGRYNEQFF.

Here the CDR3 DNA reads TGTGCCAGCACCCTACAGGGGGGCGCAGCCTCCTACAATGAGCAGTTCTTC. Protein: CASTLQGGAASYNEQFF. This chain connects TRBV7-2 to TRBJ2-1; 8 nucleotides match TRBD1. Germline V gene data show CDR1 as SGHTA and CDR2 as FQGNSA. J gave up 0 bases and V 7 bases, and 11 bases lay outside the gene matches. CDR3 length: 17 residues.

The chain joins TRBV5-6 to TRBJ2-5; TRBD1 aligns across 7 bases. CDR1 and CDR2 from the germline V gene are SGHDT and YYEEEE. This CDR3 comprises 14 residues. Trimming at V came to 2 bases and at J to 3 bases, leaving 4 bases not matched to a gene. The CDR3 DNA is TGTGCCAGCAGCTTAACGGGGACAGAAGAGACCCAGTACTTC. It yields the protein CASSLTGTEETQYF.

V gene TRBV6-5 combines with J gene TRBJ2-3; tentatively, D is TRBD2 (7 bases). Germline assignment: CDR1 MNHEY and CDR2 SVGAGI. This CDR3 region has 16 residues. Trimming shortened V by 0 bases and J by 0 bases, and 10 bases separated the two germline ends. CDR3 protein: CASSYSRGGSTDTQYF. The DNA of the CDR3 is TGTGCCAGCAGTTACTCGAGGGGGGGAAGCACAGATACGCAGTATTTT.

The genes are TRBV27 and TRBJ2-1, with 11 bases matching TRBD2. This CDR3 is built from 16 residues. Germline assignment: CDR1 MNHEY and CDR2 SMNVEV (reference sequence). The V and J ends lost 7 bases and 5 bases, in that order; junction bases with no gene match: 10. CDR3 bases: TGTGCCAGCAACACACCTCTAGCGGGAGGTCACAATGAGCAGTTCTTC. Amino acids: CASNTPLAGGHNEQFF.

The CDR3 protein is CASSERGGVEKLFF. CDR3 nucleotide sequence: TGTGCCAGCAGTGAAAGGGGCGGGGTTGAAAAACTGTTTTTT. This chain joins TRBV2 and TRBJ1-4, with D possibly TRBD1 on 5 matching bases. The CDR3 runs 14 residues. Germline assignment: CDR1 SNHLY and CDR2 FYNNEI. The ends were cut back, 2 bases at V and 7 bases at J, with 11 bases in the middle.

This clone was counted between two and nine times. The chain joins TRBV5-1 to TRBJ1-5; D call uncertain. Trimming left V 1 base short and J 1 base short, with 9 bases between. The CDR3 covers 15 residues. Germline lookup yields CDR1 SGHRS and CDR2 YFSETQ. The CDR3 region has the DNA TGCGCCAGCAGCTTGTTGGGAGACAGCAATCAGCCCCAGCATTTT. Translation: CASSLLGDSNQPQHF.

The CDR3 DNA reads TGCGCCAGCAGCTTGGTAGCGGGAGAATTCGAGCAGTACTTC. It translates to CASSLVAGEFEQYF. This rearrangement joins TRBV5-1 to TRBJ2-7, with 9 bases identical to TRBD2. This CDR3 has 14 amino acids. Germline V gives CDR1 SGHRS, CDR2 YFSETQ. V lost 0 bases, J lost 6 bases, and 4 bases stayed unmatched.

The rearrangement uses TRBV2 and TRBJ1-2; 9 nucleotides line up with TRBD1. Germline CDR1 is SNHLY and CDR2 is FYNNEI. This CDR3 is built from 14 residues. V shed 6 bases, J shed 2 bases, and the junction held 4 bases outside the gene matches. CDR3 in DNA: TGTGCCAGCAGCCGACAGGGGGAAAACTATGGCTACACCTTC. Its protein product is CASSRQGENYGYTF.

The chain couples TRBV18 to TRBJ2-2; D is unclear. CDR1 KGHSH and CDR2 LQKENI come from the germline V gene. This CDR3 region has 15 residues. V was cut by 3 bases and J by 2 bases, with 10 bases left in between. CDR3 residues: CASSPGSHNTGELFF. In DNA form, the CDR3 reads TGTGCCAGCTCACCGGGCAGCCACAACACCGGGGAGCTGTTTTTT.

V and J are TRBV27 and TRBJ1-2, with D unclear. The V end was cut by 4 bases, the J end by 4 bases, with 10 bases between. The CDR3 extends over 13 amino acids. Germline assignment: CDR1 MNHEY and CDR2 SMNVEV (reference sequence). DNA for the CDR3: TGTGCCAGCAGTTCTACCTCTGGCTATGGCTACACCTTC. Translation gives CASSSTSGYGYTF.

CDR3: CASSAGLAGVSEQYF. The CDR3 DNA sequence: TGTGCCAGCAGCGCCGGACTAGCGGGGGTAAGCGAGCAGTACTTC. This chain links TRBV9 with TRBJ2-7; TRBD2 matches 13 bases. Per the germline V gene, CDR1 is SGDLS and CDR2 is YYNGEE. The CDR3 is made up of 15 amino acids. The ends lost 3 bases at V and 6 bases at J; junction bases unmatched: 6.

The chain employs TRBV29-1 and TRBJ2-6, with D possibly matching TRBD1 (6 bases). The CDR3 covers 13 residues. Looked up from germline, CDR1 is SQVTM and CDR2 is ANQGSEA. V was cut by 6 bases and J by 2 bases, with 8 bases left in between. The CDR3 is CSVKGAGANVLTF. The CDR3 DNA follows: TGCAGCGTGAAGGGGGCTGGGGCCAACGTCCTGACTTTC.

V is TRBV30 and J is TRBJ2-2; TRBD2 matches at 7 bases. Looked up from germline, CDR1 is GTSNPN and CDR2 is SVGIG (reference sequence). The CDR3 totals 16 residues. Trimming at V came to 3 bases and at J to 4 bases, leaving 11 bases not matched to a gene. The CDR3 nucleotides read TGTGCCTGGAGGGAAAAGACTAGCAGCTTCACCGGGGAGCTGTTTTTT. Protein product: CAWREKTSSFTGELFF.

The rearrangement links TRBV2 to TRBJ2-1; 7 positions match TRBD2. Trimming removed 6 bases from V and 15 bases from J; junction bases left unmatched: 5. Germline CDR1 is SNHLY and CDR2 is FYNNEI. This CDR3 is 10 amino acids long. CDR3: CASRGREGFF. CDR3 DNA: TGTGCCAGCAGGGGAAGGGAGGGGTTCTTC.

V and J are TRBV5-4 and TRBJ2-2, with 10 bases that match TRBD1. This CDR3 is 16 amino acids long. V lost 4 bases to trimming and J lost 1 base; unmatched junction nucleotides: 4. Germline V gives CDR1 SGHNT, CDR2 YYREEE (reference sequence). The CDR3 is CASSTRDRGNTGELFF. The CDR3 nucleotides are TGTGCCAGCAGCACCCGGGACAGGGGGAACACCGGGGAGCTGTTTTTT.

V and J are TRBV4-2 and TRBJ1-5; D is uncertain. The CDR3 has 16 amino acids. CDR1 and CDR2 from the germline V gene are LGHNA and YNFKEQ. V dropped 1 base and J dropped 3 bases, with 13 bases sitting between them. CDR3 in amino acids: CASSQGPVEINQPQHF. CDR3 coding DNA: TGTGCCAGCAGCCAAGGGCCAGTGGAGATCAATCAGCCCCAGCATTTT.

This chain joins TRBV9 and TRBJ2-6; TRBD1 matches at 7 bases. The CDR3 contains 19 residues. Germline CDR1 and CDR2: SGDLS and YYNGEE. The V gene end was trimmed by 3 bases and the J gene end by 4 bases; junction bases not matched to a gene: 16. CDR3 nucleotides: TGTGCCAGCAGCGGTAGGCTCGACAGGGCTGTAGGCGGGGCCAACGTCCTGACTTTC. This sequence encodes CASSGRLDRAVGGANVLTF.

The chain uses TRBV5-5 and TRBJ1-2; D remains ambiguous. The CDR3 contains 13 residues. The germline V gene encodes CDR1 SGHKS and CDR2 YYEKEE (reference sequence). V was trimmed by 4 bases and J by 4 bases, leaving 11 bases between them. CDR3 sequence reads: CASSLDGGYGYTF. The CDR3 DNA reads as TGTGCCAGCAGCCTCGACGGAGGCTATGGCTACACCTTC.

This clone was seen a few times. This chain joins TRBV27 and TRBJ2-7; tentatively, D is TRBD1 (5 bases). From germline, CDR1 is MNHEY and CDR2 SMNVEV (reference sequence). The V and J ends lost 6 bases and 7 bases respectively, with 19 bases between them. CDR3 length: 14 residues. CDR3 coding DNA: TGTGCCAGCAGACCAGGCAGGGCGTTGGGAGAGCAGTACTTC. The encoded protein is CASRPGRALGEQYF.

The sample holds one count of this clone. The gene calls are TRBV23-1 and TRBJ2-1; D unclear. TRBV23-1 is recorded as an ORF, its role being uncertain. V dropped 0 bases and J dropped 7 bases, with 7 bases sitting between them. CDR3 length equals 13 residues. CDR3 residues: CASSQSPGNEQFF. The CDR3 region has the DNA TGCGCCAGCAGTCAATCTCCCGGGAATGAGCAGTTCTTC.

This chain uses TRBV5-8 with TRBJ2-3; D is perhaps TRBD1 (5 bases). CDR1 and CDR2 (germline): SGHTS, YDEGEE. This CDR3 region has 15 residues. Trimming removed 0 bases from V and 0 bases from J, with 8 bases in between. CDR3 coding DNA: TGTGCCAGCAGCTTGGAGGGGCGTAGCACAGATACGCAGTATTTT. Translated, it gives CASSLEGRSTDTQYF. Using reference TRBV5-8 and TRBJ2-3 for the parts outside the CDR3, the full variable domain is EAGVTQSPTHLIKTRGQQATLRCSPISGHTSVYWYQQALGLGLQFLLWYDEGEERNRGNFPPRFSGRQFPNYSSELNVNALELEDSALYLCASSLEGRSTDTQYFGPGTRLTVL.

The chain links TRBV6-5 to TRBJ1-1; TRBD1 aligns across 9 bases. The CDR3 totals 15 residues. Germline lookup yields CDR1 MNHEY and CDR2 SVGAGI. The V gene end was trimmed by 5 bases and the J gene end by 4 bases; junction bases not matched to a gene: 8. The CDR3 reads CASSPSGQGTTEAFF. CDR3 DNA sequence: TGTGCCAGCAGTCCTTCGGGACAGGGTACCACTGAAGCTTTCTTT.

The CDR3 loop is CSASIGSGRFNEQFF. The CDR3 DNA reads as TGCAGTGCTAGTATTGGGTCTGGGCGATTCAATGAGCAGTTCTTC. This chain uses TRBV20-1 with TRBJ2-1; D is ambiguous. Trimming removed 3 bases from V and 6 bases from J, with 18 bases in between. Germline V gene lookup returns CDR1 DFQATT and CDR2 SNEGSKA (reference sequence). The length of the CDR3 is 15 residues.

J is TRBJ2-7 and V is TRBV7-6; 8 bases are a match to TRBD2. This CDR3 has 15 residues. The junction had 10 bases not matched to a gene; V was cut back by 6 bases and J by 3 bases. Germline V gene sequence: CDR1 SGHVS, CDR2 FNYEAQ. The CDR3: CASSSQGGGNYEQYF. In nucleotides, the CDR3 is TGTGCCAGCAGTTCCCAAGGCGGGGGGAACTACGAGCAGTACTTC.

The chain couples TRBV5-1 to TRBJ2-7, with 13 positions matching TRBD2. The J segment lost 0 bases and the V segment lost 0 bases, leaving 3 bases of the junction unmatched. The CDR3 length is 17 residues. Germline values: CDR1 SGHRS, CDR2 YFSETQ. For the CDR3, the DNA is TGCGCCAGCAGCTTGGGGGGACTAGCGGGACGCTCCTACGAGCAGTACTTC. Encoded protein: CASSLGGLAGRSYEQYF.